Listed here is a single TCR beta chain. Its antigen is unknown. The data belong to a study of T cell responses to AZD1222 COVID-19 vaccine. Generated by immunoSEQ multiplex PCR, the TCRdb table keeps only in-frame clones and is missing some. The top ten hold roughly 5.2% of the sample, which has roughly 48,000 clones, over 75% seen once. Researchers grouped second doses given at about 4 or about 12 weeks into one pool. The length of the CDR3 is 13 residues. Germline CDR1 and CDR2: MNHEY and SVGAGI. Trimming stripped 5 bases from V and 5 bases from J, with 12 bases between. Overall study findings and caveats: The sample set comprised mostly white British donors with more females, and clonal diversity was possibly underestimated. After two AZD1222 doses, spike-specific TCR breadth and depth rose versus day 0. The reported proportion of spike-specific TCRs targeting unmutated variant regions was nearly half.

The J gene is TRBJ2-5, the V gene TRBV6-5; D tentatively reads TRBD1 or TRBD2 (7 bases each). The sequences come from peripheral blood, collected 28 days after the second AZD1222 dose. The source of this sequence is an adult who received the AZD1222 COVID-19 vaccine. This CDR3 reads CASSRQGGETQYF. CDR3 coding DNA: TGTGCCAGCAGTAGACAGGGAGGGGAGACCCAGTACTTC.